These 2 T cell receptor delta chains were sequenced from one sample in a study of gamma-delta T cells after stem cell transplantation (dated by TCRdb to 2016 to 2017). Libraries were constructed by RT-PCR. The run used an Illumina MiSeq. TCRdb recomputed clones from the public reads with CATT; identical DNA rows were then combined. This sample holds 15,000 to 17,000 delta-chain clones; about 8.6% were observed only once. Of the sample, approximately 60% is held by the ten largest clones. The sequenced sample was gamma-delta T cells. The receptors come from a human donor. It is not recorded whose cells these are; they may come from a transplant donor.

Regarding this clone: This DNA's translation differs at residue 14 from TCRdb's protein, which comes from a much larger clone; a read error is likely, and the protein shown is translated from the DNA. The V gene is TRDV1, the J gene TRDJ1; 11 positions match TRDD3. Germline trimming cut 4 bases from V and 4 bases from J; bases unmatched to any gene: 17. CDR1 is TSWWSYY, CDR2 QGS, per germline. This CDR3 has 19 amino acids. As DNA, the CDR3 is TGTGCTCTTGGGGCTCCCCACCTACTACGTGGGGGATACGACGATAAACTCATCTTT. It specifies CALGAPHLLRGGYDDKLIF.

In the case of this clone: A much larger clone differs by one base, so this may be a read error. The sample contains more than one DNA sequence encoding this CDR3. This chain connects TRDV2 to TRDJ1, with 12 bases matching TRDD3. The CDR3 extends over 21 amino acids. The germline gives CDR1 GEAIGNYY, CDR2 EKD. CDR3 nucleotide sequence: TGTGCCTGTGACACCGTAACTGGGGGATACAACTTGACTTCTTACACCGCTAAACTCATCTTT. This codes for CACDTVTGGYNLTSYTAKLIF.